One sample yielded the 3 T cell receptor beta chains listed below, sequenced in a study of CD8+ T cells in alopecia areata. RNA, once extracted, was reverse transcribed into cDNA for use as the sequencing template. Sequencing was performed with immunoSEQ multiplex PCR; in TCRdb, only in-frame clones are kept and a portion is missing. The data contain about 200,000 clones, roughly 64% of them singletons. Noted treatment: oral pan-JAK inhibitor, 5-10 mg twice daily. The specimen comprised CD4+ T cells sorted from blood, sampled at week 24, from a patient treated with tofacitinib. These receptors originate from a human donor with alopecia areata.

At least ten counts were recorded for this clone. J is TRBJ2-1 and V is TRBV2; TRBD2 aligns across 9 bases. Germline CDR1 reads SNHLY; CDR2 reads FYNNEI. Unmatched junction bases numbered 11, after V lost 6 bases and J lost 8 bases. The CDR3 has 15 amino acids. The CDR3 DNA reads as TGTGCCAGCAGCTCCCTAGCGGGACGAGGAGATGAGCAGTTCTTC. As protein: CASSSLAGRGDEQFF. Full variable domain (outside the CDR3, taken from reference TRBV2 and TRBJ2-1): EPEVTQTPSHQVTQMGQEVILRCVPISNHLYFYWYRQILGQKVEFLVSFYNNEISEKSEIFDDQFSVERPDGSNFTLKIRSTKLEDSAMYFCASSSLAGRGDEQFFGPGTRLTVL.

In this sample, this clone turned up once. The V call is TRBV7-9, the J call TRBJ2-5; D remains ambiguous. The CDR3 runs 14 residues. Germline V CDR1 and CDR2: SEHNR, FQNEAQ (reference sequence). Trimming took off 1 base at V and 2 bases at J, with 8 bases between the two ends. CDR3 nucleotide sequence: TGTGCCAGCAGCTTAGTAGGGCAGCAAGAGACCCAGTACTTC. This translates into CASSLVGQQETQYF.

The rearrangement links TRBV28 to TRBJ1-4; 8 positions agree with TRBD1. Germline trimming cut 5 bases from V and 7 bases from J; bases unmatched to any gene: 3. Germline CDR1 MDHEN, CDR2 SYDVKM. CDR3 length: 13 residues. CDR3 protein: CASSRQGSEKLFF. The CDR3 coding sequence is TGTGCCAGCAGTCGACAGGGGTCTGAAAAACTGTTTTTT.